Listed below are T cell receptor beta chains from one sample, sequenced in a study of blood T cells in healthy people across ages. TCRdb reanalysed the 5' RACE reads using MiXCR and keeps one entry per CDR3 protein. The table shows about 780,000 distinct CDR3 sequences, with roughly 26% occurring only once. Another study also made use of these data, one on T cells of mothers and their children.

What was sequenced was blood. These TCRs come from a boy aged 10-17 years in good health. Both conserved end residues are part of each CDR3. The D gene is left open where the match is weak. Some rows have no size entry. The others give once, few or many, or a class for an expanded clone.

.	TRBV6-5	TRBJ1-2	few	TGTGCCAGCAGCCCATCCAGCCCAAACTACTATGGCTACACCTTC	CASSPSSPNYYGYTF
.	TRBV29-1	TRBJ1-5	.	TGCAGCGTTGGAGGGGGTACGGATCAGCCCCAGCATTTT	CSVGGGTDQPQHF
.	TRBV28	TRBJ1-6	few	TGTGCCAGCACCGTATTGAGCTCCTATAATTCACCCCTCCACTTT	CASTVLSSYNSPLHF
TRBD1	TRBV7-3	TRBJ1-1	few	TGTGCCAGCAGCTTCACAGGGGGCGGGAGCACTGAAGCTTTCTTT	CASSFTGGGSTEAFF
.	TRBV29-1	TRBJ2-7	few	TGCAGCGTGGGGACAAACTACGAGCAGTACTTC	CSVGTNYEQYF
.	TRBV6-1	TRBJ2-5	.	TGTGCCAGCAATATGTACCAAGAGACCCAGTACTTC	CASNMYQETQYF
TRBD1	TRBV29-1	TRBJ2-7	.	TGCAGCGTCGGACAGGGAAAATACGAGCAGTACTTC	CSVGQGKYEQYF
.	TRBV15	TRBJ2-5	.	TGTGCCACCAGCAGAGATGGGTTCGCCGAGGGGACCCAGTACTTC	CATSRDGFAEGTQYF
.	TRBV6-6	TRBJ1-2	.	TGTGCCAGCAGTCCCGAGGCTAACTATGGCTACACCTTC	CASSPEANYGYTF
.	TRBV7-9	TRBJ1-6	.	TGTGCCAGCAGCCCGATGGGAGACGACAGACTTTATAATTCACCCCTCCACTTT	CASSPMGDDRLYNSPLHF
TRBD1	TRBV3-1	TRBJ2-2	.	TGTGCCAGCAGCGACAGGGTATCGGCCGGGGAGCTGTTTTTT	CASSDRVSAGELFF
TRBD2	TRBV29-1	TRBJ2-1	.	TGCAGCGTCATAGCGGGGAGGTACGGTTGGGGTGAGCAGTTCTTC	CSVIAGRYGWGEQFF
.	TRBV6-1	TRBJ2-1	few	TGTGCCAGCAGTGCCTGGAATGAGCAGTTCTTC	CASSAWNEQFF
.	TRBV12-3/TRBV12-4	TRBJ1-5	few	TGTGCCAGCAGCGTCTATAGCAATCAGCCCCAGCATTTT	CASSVYSNQPQHF
.	TRBV28	TRBJ1-6	few	TGTGCCCTCGGGAGGGGTAATTCACCCCTCCACTTT	CALGRGNSPLHF
.	TRBV12-3/TRBV12-4	TRBJ2-5	.	TGTGCCAGCAGTTTGAGGCAGGGTGGGGGCTCTAGGTACTTC	CASSLRQGGGSRYF
TRBD1	TRBV12-3/TRBV12-4	TRBJ1-4	few	TGTGCCAGCAGTCCCGGGGACAGGGTTGAAAAACTGTTTTTT	CASSPGDRVEKLFF
TRBD1	TRBV6-1	TRBJ2-2	.	TGTGCCAGCAGTGCTACAGGGGGCGACGGCGGGGAGCTGTTTTTT	CASSATGGDGGELFF
.	TRBV27	TRBJ1-2	.	TGTGCCAGCAGTTTTTCGGGGCCGTGTGGTGGCTACACCTTC	CASSFSGPCGGYTF
TRBD2	TRBV11-2	TRBJ2-7	few	TGTGCCAGCAGCTTACGGCTAGCGGGGGACTTTAGAGGGGAGCAGTACTTC	CASSLRLAGDFRGEQYF
.	TRBV20-1	TRBJ2-3	.	TGCAGTGCTAGACGCGAAACCACAGATACGCAGTATTTT	CSARRETTDTQYF
TRBD2	TRBV6-5	TRBJ2-7	.	TGTGCCAGCAGTCCCGGGGTCGGGAGGTGGGTAGGCTACGAGCAGTACTTC	CASSPGVGRWVGYEQYF
.	TRBV20-1	TRBJ2-1	few	TGCAGTGCTAGAGATCTCCAGGGGAACTACAATGAGCAGTTCTTC	CSARDLQGNYNEQFF
.	TRBV12-3/TRBV12-4	TRBJ2-2	few	TGTGCCGGCGGTGAAGGGGGGGAGCTGTTTTTT	CAGGEGGELFF
.	TRBV20-1	TRBJ1-1	few	TGCAGTGCTAAGTTGTCCGGGTCTGAAGCTTTCTTT	CSAKLSGSEAFF
.	TRBV11-2	TRBJ2-5	.	TGTGCCAGCAGCCCTTCGGGTTGGGACCAAGAGACCCAGTACTTC	CASSPSGWDQETQYF
TRBD1	TRBV28	TRBJ2-1	few	TGTGCCAGCAGCCCAAACTCAGGGGGCAGCGAGCAGTTCTTC	CASSPNSGGSEQFF
.	TRBV7-9	TRBJ2-5	few	TGTGCCGGCAGCTTATCGGGGCATCCTCAAGAGACCCAGTACTTC	CAGSLSGHPQETQYF
TRBD2	TRBV28	TRBJ2-3	few	TGTGCCAGCAGTTACCTGACTAGCGGCACAGATACGCAGTATTTT	CASSYLTSGTDTQYF
TRBD1	TRBV6-1	TRBJ1-5	few	TGTGCCAGCAGTGAGACAGGGGTGTCCTCTCAGCCCCAGCATTTT	CASSETGVSSQPQHF
.	TRBV12-3/TRBV12-4	TRBJ2-5	few	TGTGCCAGCAGTTTGGAGGTGGAATGGGAGACCCAGTACTTC	CASSLEVEWETQYF
.	TRBV29-1	TRBJ2-7	.	TGCAGCGTCAATACAGGGAGTTACGAGCAGTACTTC	CSVNTGSYEQYF
TRBD1	TRBV6-2/TRBV6-3	TRBJ2-4	few	TGTGCCAGCAGAGACCGACCTAAAGGGACAGCTCTAGCCAAAAACATTCAGTACTTC	CASRDRPKGTALAKNIQYF
.	TRBV29-1	TRBJ1-1	.	TGCAGCGTAGCCAAGGAAAAGCCGGGAACTGAAGCTTTCTTT	CSVAKEKPGTEAFF
TRBD1	TRBV6-1	TRBJ1-6	.	TGTGCCAGCAGAACCGGACAGGGGGTCCTAGATTCACCCCTCCACTTT	CASRTGQGVLDSPLHF
.	TRBV7-6	TRBJ1-2	.	TGTGCCAGCAGCTTAGAAGGACCGACCTATGGCTACACCTTC	CASSLEGPTYGYTF
.	TRBV28	TRBJ1-5	few	TGTGCCAGCAGTTTCAGTAAGGGGAGGAGGAATCAGCCCCAGCATTTT	CASSFSKGRRNQPQHF
.	TRBV27	TRBJ1-2	.	TGTGCCAGCAGTTCCACCGTTTCGAGAGGCTATGGCTACACCTTC	CASSSTVSRGYGYTF
.	TRBV29-1	TRBJ2-5	many	TGCAGCGGTAGAGGAGGGTCCCAAGAGACCCAGTACTTC	CSGRGGSQETQYF
.	TRBV20-1	TRBJ1-1	few	TGCAGTGCTATTGTCCCGTTGGGGACTGAAGCTTTCTTT	CSAIVPLGTEAFF
.	TRBV7-2	TRBJ1-1	.	TGTGCCAGCAGCTTAGCGCGGGGTTGGACTGAAGCTTTCTTT	CASSLARGWTEAFF
TRBD1	TRBV20-1	TRBJ2-6	few	TGCAGTGCCATACAGGGGAATGGGGCCAACGTCCTGACTTTC	CSAIQGNGANVLTF
TRBD1	TRBV28	TRBJ2-7	.	TGTGCCAGCCACCGGGACAGCCTCTCCTACGAGCAGTACTTC	CASHRDSLSYEQYF
TRBD1	TRBV4-1	TRBJ1-4	.	TGCGCCAGCAGCCAAGGCCAGGGGGCTCGGGGTGAAAAACTGTTTTTT	CASSQGQGARGEKLFF
TRBD2	TRBV12-3/TRBV12-4	TRBJ2-1	many	TGTGCCAGCAGTCCTAGCGGTAGCTCCTACAATGAGCAGTTCTTC	CASSPSGSSYNEQFF
.	TRBV20-1	TRBJ2-5	.	TGCAGTGCCAGAGGAGCGAGGGGGGTGCAAGAGACCCAGTACTTC	CSARGARGVQETQYF
.	TRBV18	TRBJ2-1	.	TGTGCCAGCTCAGCCCAATCCGGGAACCCGGGTGGAAATGAGCAGTTCTTC	CASSAQSGNPGGNEQFF
TRBD1	TRBV20-1	TRBJ2-7	.	TGCAGTGCTAGTACCAAGGGGGCTCCCCCCTACGAGCAGTACTTC	CSASTKGAPPYEQYF
TRBD1	TRBV29-1	TRBJ1-2	few	TGCAGCGCCCAAATAGGACAGGGGTATGGCTACACCTTC	CSAQIGQGYGYTF
.	TRBV24-1	TRBJ2-5	.	TGTGCCACCAGTGATCTACATGGGGAGACCCAGTACTTC	CATSDLHGETQYF
TRBD2	TRBV4-1	TRBJ2-2	.	TGCGCCAGCAGCCAAACCGCCGGACTAGCGGGGGGCCAGACCGGGGAGCTGTTTTTT	CASSQTAGLAGGQTGELFF
.	TRBV18	TRBJ1-1	few	TGTGCCAGCTCAGACACAGGTTTCACTGAAGCTTTCTTT	CASSDTGFTEAFF
.	TRBV5-1	TRBJ1-4	few	TGCGCCAGCAGCTCGGATGAAGAACTGTTTTTT	CASSSDEELFF
.	TRBV19	TRBJ2-2	few	TGTGCCAGTAGTATAGGTGGGAACACCGGGGAGCTGTTTTTT	CASSIGGNTGELFF
.	TRBV6-1	TRBJ2-5	.	TGTGCCAGCAGTGAGCTTGACGGCCAGAAGGAGTTCTTC	CASSELDGQKEFF
.	TRBV20-1	TRBJ1-1	few	TGCAGTGCCGGTCGACAGTTCATGAACACTGAAGCTTTCTTT	CSAGRQFMNTEAFF
TRBD2	TRBV18	TRBJ2-6	.	TGTGCCAGCTCACGCTTCCCTAGGACTAGTCGTTCCTCTGGGGCCAACGTCCTGACTTTC	CASSRFPRTSRSSGANVLTF